This T cell receptor (beta chain) was captured in a study of Ad26.COV2.S vaccination and SARS-CoV-2 variants. Background on the study: Dosing was one shot or two shots 56 days apart.

General study points: People who got the vaccine or the placebo had similar non-spike TCR breadth. It is possible that the TCR breadth and depth analyses underestimated the total T cell responses.

About this clone: Its cognate antigen is unknown. One end of the junction is discordant with germline, which a read error may explain.

Generated by immunoSEQ multiplex PCR, the TCRdb table keeps only in-frame clones and is missing some. This table holds fewer than 500,000 clones, around 90% found once. Treatment denoted: 19 received Ad26.COV2.S at low or high dose, single or two shots; 5 received placebo; per-sample allocation not given. Day 63 after the first vaccine or placebo injection was the time point for sampling. This specimen consisted of peripheral blood, obtained in a trial of Ad26.COV2.S vaccine versus placebo. The clonotype originates from a person between 18 and 60 years old who received the Ad26.COV2.S COVID-19 vaccine or a placebo.

The CDR3 DNA is TGTGCCAGCACCTTGACAGGCACAGATACGCAGTATTTT. This codes for CASTLTGTDTQYF. The chain links TRBV5-5 to TRBJ2-3; possible D gene TRBD1, 5 bases. Germline V gene lookup returns CDR1 SGHKS and CDR2 YYEKEE (reference sequence). This CDR3 contains 13 residues.